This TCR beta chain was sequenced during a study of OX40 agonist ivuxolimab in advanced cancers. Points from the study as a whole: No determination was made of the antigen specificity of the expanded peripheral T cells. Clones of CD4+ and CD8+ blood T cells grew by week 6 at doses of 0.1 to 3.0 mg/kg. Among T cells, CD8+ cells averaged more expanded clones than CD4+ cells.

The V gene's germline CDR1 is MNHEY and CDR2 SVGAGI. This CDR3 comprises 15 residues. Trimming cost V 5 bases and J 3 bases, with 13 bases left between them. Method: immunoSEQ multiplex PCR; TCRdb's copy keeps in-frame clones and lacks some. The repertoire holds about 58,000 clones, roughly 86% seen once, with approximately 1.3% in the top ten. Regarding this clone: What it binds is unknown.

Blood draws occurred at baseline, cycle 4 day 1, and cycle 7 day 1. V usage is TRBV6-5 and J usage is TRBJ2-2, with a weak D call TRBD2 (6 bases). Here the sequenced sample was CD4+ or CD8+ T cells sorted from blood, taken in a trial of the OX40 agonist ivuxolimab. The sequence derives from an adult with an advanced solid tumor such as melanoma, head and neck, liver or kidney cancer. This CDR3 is CASSTQRVYTGELFF. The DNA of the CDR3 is TGTGCCAGCAGTACCCAGCGGGTTTACACCGGGGAGCTGTTTTTT.